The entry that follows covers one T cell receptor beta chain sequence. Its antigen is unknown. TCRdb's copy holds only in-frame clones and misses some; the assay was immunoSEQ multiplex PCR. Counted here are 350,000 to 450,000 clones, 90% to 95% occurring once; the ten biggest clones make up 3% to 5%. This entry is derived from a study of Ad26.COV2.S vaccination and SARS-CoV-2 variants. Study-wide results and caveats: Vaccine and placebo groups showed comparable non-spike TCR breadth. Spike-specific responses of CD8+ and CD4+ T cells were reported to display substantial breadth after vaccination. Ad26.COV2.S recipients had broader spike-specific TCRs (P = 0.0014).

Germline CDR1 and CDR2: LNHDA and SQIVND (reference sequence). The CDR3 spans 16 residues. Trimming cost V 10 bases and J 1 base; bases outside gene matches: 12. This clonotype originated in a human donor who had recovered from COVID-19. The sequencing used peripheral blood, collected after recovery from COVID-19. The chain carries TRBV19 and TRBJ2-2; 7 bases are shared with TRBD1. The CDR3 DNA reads TGTGCCACCTATGGACAGGCCTTCTTGAACACCGGGGAGCTGTTTTTT. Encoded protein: CATYGQAFLNTGELFF.